This T cell receptor beta chain was identified in a study of T cell changes during pregnancy in multiple sclerosis. Assay: immunoSEQ multiplex PCR; the TCRdb copy retains only in-frame clones and omits some. In the table there are 35,000 to 45,000 clones, approximately 87% of which are singletons. The sequence was obtained from a female donor in good health, enrolled as a control in a pregnancy study. Sequenced here: peripheral blood, sampled in the second trimester of pregnancy.

CDR3 nucleotides: TGTGCCAGCAGTTTATCAGGAGTCCTCTCTGGAAACACCATATATTTT. Its translation: CASSLSGVLSGNTIYF. The chain is built from TRBV27 and TRBJ1-3; D gene unclear. The CDR3 extends over 16 amino acids. Trimming stripped 0 bases from V and 0 bases from J, with 9 bases between. The V gene's germline CDR1 is MNHEY and CDR2 SMNVEV (reference sequence).